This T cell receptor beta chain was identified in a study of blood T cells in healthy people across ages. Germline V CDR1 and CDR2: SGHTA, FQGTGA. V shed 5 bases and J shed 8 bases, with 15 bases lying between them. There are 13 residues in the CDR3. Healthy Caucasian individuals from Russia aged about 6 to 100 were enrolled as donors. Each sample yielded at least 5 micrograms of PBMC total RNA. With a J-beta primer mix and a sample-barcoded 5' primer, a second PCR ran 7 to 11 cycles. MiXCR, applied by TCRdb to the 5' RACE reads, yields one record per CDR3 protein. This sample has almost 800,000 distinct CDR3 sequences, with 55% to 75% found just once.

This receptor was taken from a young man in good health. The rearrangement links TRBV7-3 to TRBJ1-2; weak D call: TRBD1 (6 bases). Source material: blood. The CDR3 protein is CASSPGHMEGYTF. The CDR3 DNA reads TGTGCCAGCAGCCCGGGACATATGGAGGGCTACACCTTC.